A single sample gave rise to the 2 T cell receptor beta chains below, sequenced in a study of T-cell memory formation after mild COVID-19. One entry per CDR3 protein results from TCRdb running MiXCR on the 5' RACE reads. In the table there are fewer than 550,000 distinct CDR3 sequences, 20% of which are singletons. The sequenced sample was PBMCs or a T cell subset sorted from them (not recorded which). These receptor sequences come from an adult woman who had mild COVID-19 (a few samples of this study predate the infection). Cell type and time point are not known.

This clonotype was observed a few times. The chain has TRBV12-3 or TRBV12-4 and TRBJ2-3; D is undetermined. CDR3 length: 15 amino acids. The V end was cut by 5 bases, the J end by 4 bases, with 16 bases between. CDR3 sequence: CASSLKPGPADTQYF. DNA for the CDR3: TGTGCCAGCAGTCTAAAACCGGGCCCAGCAGATACGCAGTATTTT.

The J gene is TRBJ1-2, the V gene TRBV6-6, with D unresolved. The CDR3 runs 15 residues. Trimming took 6 bases from V and 2 from J, leaving 16 bases between them. The germline gives CDR1 MNHNY, CDR2 SVGAGI (reference sequence). The CDR3 DNA reads TGTGCCAGCAGCATAAGGTTGCAGTTGAACTATGGCTACACCTTC. Translating gives CASSIRLQLNYGYTF.